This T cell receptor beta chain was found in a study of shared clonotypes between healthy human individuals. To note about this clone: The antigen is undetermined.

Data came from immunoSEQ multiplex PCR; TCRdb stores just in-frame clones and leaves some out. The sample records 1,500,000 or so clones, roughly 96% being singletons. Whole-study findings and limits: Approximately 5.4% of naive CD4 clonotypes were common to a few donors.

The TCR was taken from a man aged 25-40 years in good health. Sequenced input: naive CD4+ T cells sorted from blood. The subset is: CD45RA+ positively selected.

In DNA, the CDR3 is TGTGCCAGCAGTAAAACACTACAAACAGGGGGCGCAGAAGATACGCAGTATTTT. Its protein is CASSKTLQTGGAEDTQYF. The chain couples TRBV11-2 to TRBJ2-3; 9 bases are shared with TRBD1. CDR1 is SGHAT, CDR2 FQNNGV, per germline. Germline trimming cut 6 bases from V and 5 bases from J; bases unmatched to any gene: 18. The CDR3 is 18 amino acids.